Listed below are T cell receptor beta chains from one sample, sequenced in a study of CD8+CD57+ T cells in acquired aplastic anemia. Via MiXCR, TCRdb re-called the reads, giving one row per CDR3 protein. The table shows some 150,000 distinct CDR3 sequences, with approximately 41% occurring only once. The source material was sorted CD4+, CD8+, or CD8+CD57+ T cells (not recorded which) from PBMCs. These receptor sequences come from a human donor in good health, serving as a control. Both conserved end residues are part of each CDR3. D genes are given only for firm matches. Clone size is shown for a subset of rows, as once, few, many or a class of expanded clone.

v_gene	d_gene	abundance	j_gene	CDR3aa	CDR3nt
TRBV19	TRBD1	.	TRBJ2-7	CASSILGQGGEQYF	TGTGCCAGTAGTATTTTAGGACAGGGAGGCGAGCAGTACTTC
TRBV6-1	TRBD1	.	TRBJ2-1	CASSVTGAYNEQFF	TGTGCCAGCAGTGTGACAGGGGCCTACAATGAGCAGTTCTTC
TRBV11-2	TRBD2	many	TRBJ2-1	CASSLERAGVLSSGYNEQFF	TGTGCCAGCAGCTTAGAGCGCGCAGGGGTTTTGTCTAGCGGGTACAATGAGCAGTTCTTC
TRBV19	TRBD1	many	TRBJ1-2	CASSTTGTGGGYTF	TGTGCCAGTAGTACTACCGGGACAGGGGGCGGCTACACCTTC
TRBV7-8	TRBD1	.	TRBJ2-7	CASSLSQGKEEQYF	TGTGCCAGCAGTTTATCACAGGGGAAGGAAGAGCAGTACTTC
TRBV18	.	.	TRBJ1-4	CASSLRQSEKLFF	TGTGCCAGCTCCCTTCGACAGTCTGAAAAACTGTTTTTT
TRBV10-3	TRBD1	.	TRBJ1-2	CAISQTGGYTF	TGTGCCATCAGTCAGACAGGGGGCTACACCTTC
TRBV2	TRBD2	many	TRBJ2-1	CASRKGLAAYNEQFF	TGTGCCAGCAGAAAAGGACTAGCGGCCTACAATGAGCAGTTCTTC
TRBV11-2	.	many	TRBJ2-1	CASSLIPGGNEQFF	TGTGCCAGCAGCTTAATACCGGGCGGCAATGAGCAGTTCTTC
TRBV12-5	.	once	TRBJ2-7	CASGLGGSYEQYF	TGTGCTAGTGGTTTGGGGGGGTCCTACGAGCAGTACTTC
TRBV5-1	TRBD2	.	TRBJ2-5	CASSLTSGFDEQYF	TGCGCCAGCAGCTTGACTAGCGGCTTCGATGAGCAGTACTTC
TRBV2	TRBD1	.	TRBJ1-2	CASSEKQGNYGYTF	TGTGCCAGCAGTGAAAAACAGGGGAACTATGGCTACACCTTC
TRBV3-1	.	few	TRBJ1-2	CASSQGTEARYTF	TGTGCCAGCAGCCAGGGGACGGAGGCAAGGTACACCTTC
TRBV2	.	.	TRBJ1-4	CASSPIGRATNEKLFF	TGTGCCAGCAGCCCCATAGGGCGCGCAACTAATGAAAAACTGTTTTTT
TRBV20-1	.	many	TRBJ1-4	CSARASLIEKLFF	TGCAGTGCTAGAGCCTCCCTAATTGAAAAACTGTTTTTT
TRBV6-1	.	.	TRBJ2-5	CASIARDYQETQYF	TGTGCCAGCATCGCCCGGGACTACCAAGAGACCCAGTACTTC
TRBV2	TRBD2	few	TRBJ2-5	CASSGGGGGQETQYF	TGTGCCAGCAGTGGTGGCGGGGGGGGCCAAGAGACCCAGTACTTC
TRBV5-8	.	many	TRBJ1-2	CASSLTGKGGYTF	TGTGCCAGCAGCTTAACAGGGAAAGGCGGCTACACCTTC
TRBV28	.	once	TRBJ2-7	CASSWASSYNEQYF	TGTGCCAGCTCATGGGCGAGCTCCTACAATGAGCAGTACTTC
TRBV5-1	TRBD2	many	TRBJ2-1	CASSLAPGTSGNKDF	TGCGCCAGCAGCTTGGCCCCGGGGACTAGCGGGAATAAGGACTTC
TRBV29-1	.	once	TRBJ1-1	CSVEENQNTKAFF	TGCAGCGTTGAAGAGAATCAAAACACAAAAGCTTTCTTT
TRBV9	.	many	TRBJ1-5	CASSVDIDQPQHF	TGTGCCAGCAGCGTAGATATCGATCAGCCCCAGCATTTT
TRBV19	TRBD1	.	TRBJ2-5	CASSLGQGGGQETQYF	TGTGCCAGCAGCCTTGGACAGGGGGGGGGCCAAGAGACCCAGTACTTC
TRBV12-5	TRBD2	.	TRBJ2-1	CASGLAGYNEQFF	TGTGCTAGTGGTTTAGCGGGGTACAATGAGCAGTTCTTC
TRBV2	TRBD1	many	TRBJ2-7	CASPGTVFYEQYF	TGTGCCAGTCCCGGGACAGTATTCTACGAGCAGTACTTC
TRBV6-6	.	many	TRBJ2-7	CASSYGGRNSYEQYF	TGTGCCAGCAGTTACGGGGGCCGAAACTCCTACGAGCAGTACTTC
TRBV19	TRBD1	many	TRBJ2-7	CASSIGTGSSYEQYF	TGTGCCAGTAGTATAGGGACAGGGAGCTCCTACGAGCAGTACTTC
TRBV12-3/TRBV12-4	.	many	TRBJ1-5	CASGDQPQHF	TGTGCCAGCGGGGATCAGCCCCAGCATTTT